These T cell receptor beta chains were read from a single sample in a study of glioma-infiltrating T cells. One entry per CDR3 protein results from TCRdb running MiXCR on the multiplex PCR reads. Here the sample spans a few hundred thousand distinct CDR3 sequences, about two fifths being singletons. The specimen sequenced was glioma tissue, nonneoplastic brain tissue, or PBMCs (not recorded which). The source of these receptors is a human donor with low-grade glioma or glioblastoma, undergoing nonglioma brain surgery, or in good health (not recorded which). Each CDR3 is given with its conserved first and last residue. D genes are given only for firm matches. A clone size is listed for some rows: how often the clone was seen (once, few, many), or a class if it is expanded.

V gene	J gene	D gene	clone size	CDR3 DNA	CDR3 protein
TRBV27	TRBJ2-7	.	.	TGTGCCAGCAGTTTAGGGCAGACCTGCGAGCAGTACTTC	CASSLGQTCEQYF
TRBV15	TRBJ2-4	.	.	TGTGCCACCAGGGGGGGAAATCTAACCAAAAACATTCAGTACTTC	CATRGGNLTKNIQYF
TRBV3-1	TRBJ1-2	TRBD1	.	TGTGCCAGCAGCCCTGCGACAGGGGAATACTATGGCTACACCTTC	CASSPATGEYYGYTF
TRBV20-1	TRBJ2-1	.	many	TGCAGTGCTAGAGATCGGGGGAGCTCCTACAATGAGCAGTTCTTC	CSARDRGSSYNEQFF
TRBV28	TRBJ2-1	.	many	TGTGCCACCCGGACGGAATCCTACAATGAGCAGTTCTTC	CATRTESYNEQFF
TRBV4-1	TRBJ2-5	.	.	TGCGCCAGCAGCCAAGATGAGGACGGATTTCTGCTCCAGTACTTC	CASSQDEDGFLLQYF
TRBV20-1	TRBJ2-7	TRBD1	.	TGCAGTGCCGGGACAGACCTCTCCTACGAGCAGTACTTC	CSAGTDLSYEQYF
TRBV4-2	TRBJ2-5	TRBD2	.	TGTGCCAGCAGCCCGGGACTAGCGGGAACTCAAGAGACCCAGTACTTC	CASSPGLAGTQETQYF
TRBV6-1	TRBJ2-7	.	few	TGTGCCAGCAGTGGCGTCACAGCGATTGGGGACGAGCAGTACTTC	CASSGVTAIGDEQYF
TRBV6-6	TRBJ1-4	TRBD1	.	TGTGCCAGCAGTTACACAGGGGGAACTAATGAAAAACTGTTTTTT	CASSYTGGTNEKLFF
TRBV5-4	TRBJ1-1	.	few	TGTGCCAGCAGCTTCCCGAAGGACACTGAAGCTTTCTTT	CASSFPKDTEAFF
TRBV28	TRBJ2-3	.	many	TGTGCCAGCAGTTTGGTCGGCGGGACGAGCACAGATACGCAGTATTTT	CASSLVGGTSTDTQYF
TRBV10-2	TRBJ2-3	TRBD2	.	TGCGCCAGCAGTGAGGGTTTAGCGGGGATGAACACAGATACGCAGTATTTT	CASSEGLAGMNTDTQYF
TRBV2	TRBJ2-3	TRBD2	.	TGTGCCAGCAGTGAAGCGCTACTAGCGGGGATCACAGATACGCAGTATTTT	CASSEALLAGITDTQYF
TRBV7-2	TRBJ2-7	TRBD2	.	TGTGCCAGCAGCTTACCCGGGAGGGTCTACGAGCAGTACTTC	CASSLPGRVYEQYF
TRBV20-1	TRBJ2-7	.	.	TGCAGTGCGCAGAACCGGGACATATGGGGTCGTGATTACGAGCAGTACTTC	CSAQNRDIWGRDYEQYF
TRBV20-1	TRBJ2-3	TRBD2	.	TGCAGTGCTCGGGGGGGACTAGCGGGAGCAGATACGCAGTATTTT	CSARGGLAGADTQYF
TRBV5-5	TRBJ1-1	.	.	TGTGCCAGCAGCTTATTGGGACAGAACACTGAAGCTTTCTTT	CASSLLGQNTEAFF
TRBV7-9	TRBJ1-3	.	.	TGTGCCAGCAGCTTCGGCAGGGATGGAAACACCATATATTTT	CASSFGRDGNTIYF
TRBV4-3	TRBJ2-7	.	.	TGCGCCAGCAGCCAAGGGGTTGACTGGGAGTATAACTACGAGCAGTACTTC	CASSQGVDWEYNYEQYF
TRBV7-7	TRBJ2-1	TRBD2	.	TGTGCTAGCAGCTTATCGGCGGGAGGCCCGAATGAGCAGTTCTTC	CASSLSAGGPNEQFF
TRBV7-9	TRBJ2-5	.	few	TGTGCCAGCAGCTTACCGAGAGAGACCCAGTACTTC	CASSLPRETQYF
TRBV20-1	TRBJ2-7	.	.	TGCAGTGCTAGAGTACCCCGGACAGCGGCCTACGAGCAGTACTTC	CSARVPRTAAYEQYF
TRBV6-1	TRBJ2-7	.	many	TGTGCCAGCACCGCACGTGGGAGTAGCTACGAGCAGTACTTC	CASTARGSSYEQYF
TRBV5-1	TRBJ2-3	.	.	TGCGCCAGCAGCTTGGCGCTGGGTGCAGATACGCAGTATTTT	CASSLALGADTQYF
TRBV25-1	TRBJ1-1	.	.	TGTGCCAGCAGTAGGGCAGGGCGGAACACTGAAGCTTTCTTT	CASSRAGRNTEAFF
TRBV4-3	TRBJ2-5	TRBD2	many	TGCGCCAGCAGCCCAGGGACTAGCGGACAAGGAGGAGAGACCCAGTACTTC	CASSPGTSGQGGETQYF
TRBV20-1	TRBJ2-1	TRBD2	.	TGCAGTGCTGGGCGGACTAGCGGAGCCCATGGGAATGAGCAGTTCTTC	CSAGRTSGAHGNEQFF
TRBV6-2/TRBV6-3	TRBJ2-5	.	many	TGTGCCAGCAGTTACACCGGGCTCCAAGAGACCCAGTACTTC	CASSYTGLQETQYF
TRBV11-2	TRBJ2-5	.	many	TGTGCCAGCAGCTTAGATGCGTTGAGTCTAGGGACCCAGTACTTC	CASSLDALSLGTQYF
TRBV4-3	TRBJ2-3	.	.	TGCGCCAGCAGCCAAGTTGCGCTCTCTACACAGTATTTT	CASSQVALSTQYF
TRBV7-9	TRBJ2-1	TRBD2	few	TGTGCCAGCAGCTTAGTAGGTAGCGGGAGCTCTAAAGAGCAGTTCTTC	CASSLVGSGSSKEQFF
TRBV5-4	TRBJ2-7	.	.	TGTGCCAGCAGCTTGGCAGGCAGGGCCTACGAGCAGTACTTC	CASSLAGRAYEQYF
TRBV4-1	TRBJ2-2	.	once	TGCGCCAGCAGCCAAATCGGCCCCCCTTGGACCGGGGAGCTGTTTTTT	CASSQIGPPWTGELFF
TRBV6-5	TRBJ1-5	.	many	TGTGCCAGCAGTTACTCGGGCCGGGCCCAGAGCAATCAGCCCCAGCATTTT	CASSYSGRAQSNQPQHF
TRBV4-1	TRBJ1-5	.	few	TGCGCCAGCAGCCCGCTGGGGGAGGCCCGCAATCAGCCCCAGCATTTT	CASSPLGEARNQPQHF
TRBV2	TRBJ2-1	.	few	TGTGCCAGCAGGGCGGGACGGGGCAATGAGCAGTTCTTC	CASRAGRGNEQFF
TRBV5-4	TRBJ1-1	.	few	TGTGCCAGCAGCGGACGGCACCGGAACACTGAAGCTTTCTTT	CASSGRHRNTEAFF
TRBV20-1	TRBJ2-7	TRBD2	few	TGCAGTGCTAGACTAGCGGGAGGGCCGGGTGAGCAGTACTTC	CSARLAGGPGEQYF
TRBV20-1	TRBJ2-1	.	.	TGCAGTGCTAAGGGGGACAATGAGCAGTTCTTC	CSAKGDNEQFF
TRBV4-1	TRBJ1-5	.	.	TGCGCCAGCAGCCACCCCCAGGGAGGTCAGCCCCAGCATTTT	CASSHPQGGQPQHF
TRBV27	TRBJ2-5	TRBD1	.	TGTGCCAGCAGTTCACAGGGGGAAGAGACCCAGTACTTC	CASSSQGEETQYF
TRBV6-2/TRBV6-3	TRBJ2-7	.	few	TGTGCCAGCAGCCCTATAGGCGCGGGAAACTCCTACGAGCAGTACTTC	CASSPIGAGNSYEQYF
TRBV14	TRBJ2-7	TRBD2	.	TGTGCCAGCAGCCCTCTGTGGGGCGGGAGAGTTTACGAGCAGTACTTC	CASSPLWGGRVYEQYF
TRBV18	TRBJ2-1	.	.	TGTGCCAGCTCACCCGCGGGTAGCACCAACTCCTACAATGAGCAGTTCTTC	CASSPAGSTNSYNEQFF
TRBV11-2	TRBJ1-2	.	.	TGTGCCAGCAGCTTAGATTCCCCCGACTATGGCTACACCTTC	CASSLDSPDYGYTF
TRBV7-2	TRBJ1-2	.	.	TGTGCCAGCAGCTTCCAGGGAACTAACTATGGCTACATTTTC	CASSFQGTNYGYIF
TRBV6-1	TRBJ1-2	.	.	TGTGCCAGCAATCAAGTGGAGGAAAACTATGGCTACACCTTC	CASNQVEENYGYTF